The following is a T cell receptor beta chain sequence with its context. Antigen unknown. With 4 bases removed from V and 6 bases from J, the gap between germline ends came to 13 bases. This CDR3 contains 14 residues. CDR1 and CDR2 (germline): KGHSH, LQKENI. Per the original data handling: ImmunoSEQ supplied junction-only sequences lacking quality scores, so filtering was different. TCRdb keeps only in-frame clones here, not all; method: immunoSEQ multiplex PCR. V, J and clone size reflect that table, while D and trimming were determined from the DNA. Of approximately 1.4 million clones in the sample, 95% to 99% were seen once. Within Nashville, Tennessee resided all donors, each a Caucasian adult. This sample was taken from a study of shared clonotypes between healthy human individuals. In the study overall: Donor composition was a couple of women and three men, aged 18 to 49. Overall study results and limits: Naive subsets tended to show greater estimated richness than memory subsets.

This clonotype originated in a man aged 30 to 45 in good health. Material: naive CD4+ T cells sorted from blood. Noted subset: CD45RA+ positively selected. The chain is built from TRBV18 and TRBJ2-1; D possibly corresponds to TRBD1 (6 bases). The CDR3 nucleotides read TGTGCCAGCTCACGTCTGGGGGCTAGCAATGAGCAGTTCTTC. Translated: CASSRLGASNEQFF.